This TCR beta chain stems from a study of cytomegalovirus exposure and HLA in healthy donors. Broader study findings: Follow-up analysis later connected one missense variant in DCLRE1C with trimming of TCR beta V- and J-genes.

As concerns this clone: The antigen remains undetermined.

The PCR employed 60 Vbeta primers together with 13 Jbeta primers. The assay was immunoSEQ multiplex PCR, and TCRdb's table has in-frame clones only and misses some. This repertoire includes tens of thousands of clones. With 2 bases removed from V and 3 bases from J, the gap between germline ends came to 11 bases. Germline V lookup: CDR1 SEHNR, CDR2 FQNEAQ (reference sequence). CDR3 length equals 14 residues. These donors, healthy bone marrow donors, were studied. The rearrangement links TRBV7-9 to TRBJ2-7, with D tentatively TRBD1 (6 bases). The receptor was derived from a man aged 18 to 29 in good health and CMV-seropositive. The sequencing sample was made of PBMCs. The CDR3 loop reads CASSLLDSSYEQYF. CDR3 coding DNA: TGTGCCAGCAGCTTATTGGACAGTAGCTACGAGCAGTACTTC.